The 22 T cell receptor beta chains below come from one sample, sequenced in a study of identical twins. TCRdb re-called the 5' RACE reads through MiXCR, storing one row per CDR3 protein. Of some 500,000 distinct CDR3 sequences detected, approximately 22% appear once; the ten largest clones hold 0.75% to 0.95%. These data are also associated with another study on T cells expressing NK-cell markers.

The sample consisted of CD4+ T cells sorted from blood. These receptor sequences come from a young woman in good health.

This sequence joins TRBV30 and TRBJ2-3; tentatively, D is TRBD1 (5 bases). In germline, CDR1 is GTSNPN, CDR2 SVGIG (reference sequence). V lost 2 bases to trimming and J lost 1 base, with 7 bases between them. The CDR3 covers 13 residues. The CDR3 sequence: CAWSRGGTDTQYF. In nucleotides, the CDR3 is TGTGCCTGGAGTAGGGGTGGCACAGATACGCAGTATTTT.

This clonotype was seen ten or more times. The chain carries TRBV18 and TRBJ2-5; TRBD1 aligns across 7 bases. The V gene's germline CDR1 is KGHSH and CDR2 LQKENI. The CDR3 spans 13 residues. Losses at the gene ends were 3 bases for V and 2 bases for J; bases not matched to a gene: 0. The CDR3 nucleotides read TGTGCCAGCTCACCCAGGGGGCAAGAGACCCAGTACTTC. Amino acid sequence: CASSPRGQETQYF.

The chain combines TRBV3-1 with TRBJ2-7; D is unresolved. The germline V and J ends were trimmed by 6 bases and 2 bases, with 14 bases remaining between them. The length of the CDR3 is 14 residues. Germline V lookup: CDR1 LGHDT, CDR2 YNNKEL (reference sequence). The CDR3 protein is CASRGNRGTYEQYF. CDR3 bases: TGTGCCAGCAGAGGGAATCGCGGCACCTACGAGCAGTACTTC.

J is TRBJ2-2 and V is TRBV20-1; 14 bases map to TRBD2. The junction had 6 bases not matched to a gene; V was cut back by 3 bases and J by 3 bases. This CDR3 is built from 17 residues. Germline values: CDR1 DFQATT, CDR2 SNEGSKA (reference sequence). CDR3 sequence: CSARGLAGVFDTGELFF. The CDR3, as DNA: TGCAGTGCTAGGGGACTAGCGGGAGTATTTGACACCGGGGAGCTGTTTTTT.

The chain couples TRBV20-1 to TRBJ2-3; 9 positions agree with TRBD2. The CDR3 is 15 residues long. CDR1 is DFQATT, CDR2 SNEGSKA, per germline (reference sequence). J lost 4 bases, V lost 3 bases, and 8 bases had no gene match. CDR3 DNA sequence: TGCAGTGCTAGGGGGGCTAGCGGGGTCCCAGATACGCAGTATTTT. Translating it yields CSARGASGVPDTQYF.

As for this clonotype: Germline is not matched at one junction end, which may reflect a read error. This sequence joins TRBV7-2 and TRBJ2-5; tentatively, D is TRBD2 (5 bases). Germline CDR1 SGHTA, CDR2 FQGNSA. This CDR3 contains 15 residues. The CDR3 DNA follows: TGTGCCGGCAGCTTAGCGCTTAAAGAGCGAGAGACCCAGTACTTC. Protein product: CAGSLALKERETQYF.

In this sample, this clonotype turned up a few times. The chain links TRBV5-1 to TRBJ2-1; D is possibly TRBD1 (7 bases). The V end was cut by 2 bases, the J end by 7 bases, with 19 bases between. The germline gives CDR1 SGHRS, CDR2 YFSETQ. This CDR3 spans 16 amino acids. For the CDR3, the DNA is TGCGCCAGCAGCTTTCGGACAGGAGGGTTGGGGAATGAGCAGTTCTTC. Its translation is CASSFRTGGLGNEQFF.

This clonotype came up a few times. This chain connects TRBV11-2 to TRBJ2-3; 8 bases line up with TRBD1. Germline CDR1 is SGHAT and CDR2 is FQNNGV. The CDR3 runs to 14 residues. V trimming: 5 bases; J trimming: 3 bases; junction bases outside the gene matches: 4. The CDR3 sequence is CASSPDRVTDTQYF. In DNA, the CDR3 is TGTGCCAGCAGCCCGGACAGGGTAACAGATACGCAGTATTTT.

The chain links TRBV5-1 to TRBJ2-7; D uncertain. Trimming took 0 bases from V and 1 from J, leaving 8 bases between them. Germline-derived CDR1 and CDR2 are SGHRS and YFSETQ. CDR3 length: 14 residues. The CDR3 sequence is CASSLVYESYEQYF. The CDR3 DNA reads TGCGCCAGCAGCTTGGTATACGAATCCTACGAGCAGTACTTC.

The chain is built from TRBV12-3 or TRBV12-4 and TRBJ2-1; D unresolved. The CDR3 has 12 residues. Trimming stripped 2 bases from V and 12 bases from J, with 11 bases between. Here the CDR3 DNA reads TGTGCCAGCAGTTTAATAGCCCTGTTGCAGTTCTTC. Its protein is CASSLIALLQFF.

V usage is TRBV7-7 and J usage is TRBJ2-3; D is perhaps TRBD1 (5 bases). The germline V gene has CDR1 SSHAT and CDR2 FNYEAQ (reference sequence). The CDR3 length is 14 residues. Trimming stripped 2 bases from V and 4 bases from J, with 10 bases between. CDR3 sequence reads: CASSLTAGPDTQYF. Written as DNA, the CDR3 is TGTGCCAGCAGCTTAACGGCAGGGCCAGATACGCAGTATTTT. Full variable domain (rest looked up from reference TRBV7-7 and TRBJ2-3): GAGVSQSPRYKVTKRGQDVTLRCDPISSHATLYWYQQALGQGPEFLTYFNYEAQPDKSGLPSDRFSAERPEGSISTLTIQRTEQRDSAMYRCASSLTAGPDTQYFGPGTRLTVL.

This clonotype was seen a handful of times. This rearrangement joins TRBV11-1 to TRBJ2-1; TRBD1 aligns across 9 bases. V was pared by 5 bases and J by 10 bases, with 9 bases of the junction left unmatched. The CDR3 runs 14 residues. Looked up from germline, CDR1 is SGHAT and CDR2 is FQDESV (reference sequence). CDR3 loop: CASSPRDREGEQFF. CDR3 coding DNA: TGTGCCAGCAGCCCCCGGGACAGGGAAGGGGAGCAGTTCTTC.

This chain connects TRBV20-1 to TRBJ2-5; D possibly matches TRBD1 or TRBD2 (5 bases each). V was pared by 0 bases and J by 4 bases, with 12 bases between. In germline, CDR1 is DFQATT, CDR2 SNEGSKA (reference sequence). The length of the CDR3 is 14 residues. The CDR3 region is CSAREELRGETQYF. In DNA form, the CDR3 reads TGCAGTGCTAGAGAAGAACTGAGGGGAGAGACCCAGTACTTC.

The chain has TRBV7-3 and TRBJ2-1; no reliable D call. The germline CDR1 and CDR2 sequences are SGHTA and FQGTGA. The V and J ends lost 0 bases and 2 bases respectively, with 8 bases between them. The CDR3 extends over 15 amino acids. The CDR3 coding sequence is TGTGCCAGCAGCTTAACGAGAGAACCCTACAATGAGCAGTTCTTC. This encodes CASSLTREPYNEQFF.

This clonotype showed up many times. V is TRBV7-2 and J is TRBJ2-7; 9 bases align to TRBD2. CDR1 SGHTA and CDR2 FQGNSA come from the germline V gene. This CDR3 is built from 14 residues. V was clipped by 0 bases and J by 4 bases; unmatched bases: 1. CDR3 DNA: TGTGCCAGCAGCTTAGCTAGCGGGAGTTACGAGCAGTACTTC. Its translation: CASSLASGSYEQYF.

This clonotype was seen a handful of times. The chain is built from TRBV18 and TRBJ1-1; 9 bases line up with TRBD1. The germline V gene encodes CDR1 KGHSH and CDR2 LQKENI. The ends lost 6 bases at V and 10 bases at J; junction bases unmatched: 12. This CDR3 has 14 residues. This CDR3 is CASSQSGTGSGAFF. The DNA for the CDR3 is TGTGCCAGCTCGCAATCCGGGACAGGGAGTGGAGCTTTCTTT.

The chain has TRBV7-9 and TRBJ2-4, with D perhaps TRBD1 (6 bases). From germline, CDR1 is SEHNR and CDR2 FQNEAQ (reference sequence). CDR3 length: 17 residues. Trimming removed 5 bases from V and 0 bases from J, with 17 bases in between. The CDR3 sequence is CASSPATRGLAKNIQYF. As DNA, the CDR3 is TGTGCCAGCAGCCCCGCCACCAGGGGCCTAGCCAAAAACATTCAGTACTTC.

This clonotype has ten or more counts. This sequence joins TRBV5-8 and TRBJ2-6; D gene unclear. The CDR3 extends over 19 amino acids. Germline V lookup: CDR1 SGHTS, CDR2 YDEGEE. With 2 bases removed from V and 0 bases from J, the gap between germline ends came to 18 bases. CDR3 amino acids: CASSLTLSQSSSGANVLTF. The CDR3 nucleotides are TGTGCCAGCAGCTTAACCCTAAGCCAGAGTTCCTCTGGGGCCAACGTCCTGACTTTC.

This clonotype has more than one count but fewer than ten. V gene TRBV5-1 combines with J gene TRBJ2-1; possible D gene TRBD1, 5 bases. CDR1 is SGHRS, CDR2 YFSETQ, per germline. With 0 bases removed from V and 10 bases from J, the gap between germline ends came to 11 bases. CDR3 length equals 13 residues. The CDR3 loop is CASSLDWSGEQFF. In DNA, the CDR3 is TGCGCCAGCAGCTTGGACTGGTCAGGGGAGCAGTTCTTC.

In nucleotides, the CDR3 is TGTGCCAGCAGTATCCCAGATACGCAGTATTTT. Protein sequence: CASSIPDTQYF. V gene TRBV12-3 or TRBV12-4 combines with J gene TRBJ2-3, with D unresolved. Trimming removed 5 bases at V and 4 bases at J, with 4 bases between. The CDR3 length is 11 residues.

The table lists this clonotype with many counts. The chain carries TRBV6-5 and TRBJ1-1; D possibly corresponds to TRBD1 (5 bases). This CDR3 spans 12 amino acids. Germline CDR1 is MNHEY and CDR2 is SVGAGI. The DNA of the CDR3 is TGTGTTACGGGGGGACGGTACACTGAAGCTTTCTTT. It translates to CVTGGRYTEAFF.

This clonotype was observed a few times. The genes are TRBV5-1 and TRBJ1-3, with D possibly TRBD1 on 6 matching bases. Germline CDR1 is SGHRS and CDR2 is YFSETQ. The CDR3 extends over 15 amino acids. V was trimmed by 4 bases and J by 4 bases, leaving 15 bases between them. CDR3 sequence: CASSEGQLQGNTIYF. DNA for the CDR3: TGCGCCAGCAGCGAAGGACAGCTCCAAGGAAACACCATATATTTT.